Below are 32 T cell receptor beta chains sequenced from a single sample in a study of graft-versus-host responses after intestinal transplantation. Only in-frame clones appear in the TCRdb table, and some are missing; sequencing was by immunoSEQ multiplex PCR. Found here are some 70,000 clones, roughly 89% of them singletons; the top ten hold around 7%. This specimen consisted of bone marrow, obtained 734 days after intestinal transplantation. These receptors originate from a human patient who received an intestinal transplant, so some T cells may come from the graft donor.

This clone was detected once. The genes are TRBV6-6 and TRBJ1-5; the D gene is possibly TRBD1 (5 bases). Germline lookup yields CDR1 MNHNY and CDR2 SVGAGI (reference sequence). Deletions cut 6 bases from V and 1 base from J, with 10 bases between. This CDR3 region has 14 residues. The CDR3 nucleotides are TGTGCCAGCAGCAACAGGAAAAGCAATCAGCCCCAGCATTTT. Its protein is CASSNRKSNQPQHF.

The chain links TRBV2 to TRBJ2-7, with D uncertain. Trimming stripped 2 bases from V and 4 bases from J, with 9 bases between. The CDR3 consists of 13 residues. Germline values: CDR1 SNHLY, CDR2 FYNNEI. The DNA of the CDR3 is TGTGCCAGCAGTGAAATTACAGATTACGAGCAGTACTTC. Translated, it gives CASSEITDYEQYF.

The V and J genes are TRBV9 and TRBJ2-1; unclear D gene. The CDR3 covers 15 residues. The germline V gene has CDR1 SGDLS and CDR2 YYNGEE. The germline V and J ends were trimmed by 0 bases and 0 bases, with 7 bases remaining between them. The CDR3 sequence is CASSVASSSYNEQFF. The CDR3 DNA reads as TGTGCCAGCAGCGTAGCTTCCTCCTCCTACAATGAGCAGTTCTTC. Drawing the rest from reference TRBV9 and TRBJ2-1, the complete variable domain is DSGVTQTPKHLITATGQRVTLRCSPRSGDLSVYWYQQSLDQGLQFLIQYYNGEERAKGNILERFSAQQFPDLHSELNLSSLELGDSALYFCASSVASSSYNEQFFGPGTRLTVL.

The chain combines TRBV6-6 with TRBJ2-1; D call uncertain. Trimming took 2 bases from V and 8 from J, leaving 7 bases between them. The germline V gene has CDR1 MNHNY and CDR2 SVGAGI (reference sequence). The CDR3 has 12 residues. The CDR3 coding sequence is TGTGCCAGCAGTTACGAGAAGGATGAGCAGTTCTTC. It encodes CASSYEKDEQFF.

The V gene is TRBV4-2, the J gene TRBJ2-1, with D unclear. The CDR3 runs 12 residues. Looked up from germline, CDR1 is LGHNA and CDR2 is YNFKEQ. The V end was cut by 3 bases, the J end by 10 bases, with 10 bases between. CDR3 region: CASSQGPREQFF. In DNA form, the CDR3 reads TGTGCCAGCAGCCAGGGCCCCCGGGAGCAGTTCTTC.

Comments on this clone: A read error may explain this, as a much larger clone is one base away. The identical CDR3 is also encoded by other nucleotide sequences in the sample. The CDR3 DNA is TGTGCCAGCAGCCCAGTGGGATGGGTAGCGGATAGGAGCTCTTACGAGCAGTACTTC. Translated, it gives CASSPVGWVADRSSYEQYF. This chain links TRBV7-2 with TRBJ2-7; TRBD2 might be the D (6 bases). Trimming left V 5 bases short and J 4 bases short, with 30 bases between. Germline V gene lookup returns CDR1 SGHTA and CDR2 FQGNSA. The CDR3 consists of 19 residues. Drawing the rest from reference TRBV7-2 and TRBJ2-7, the complete variable domain is GAGVSQSPSNKVTEKGKDVELRCDPISGHTALYWYRQSLGQGLEFLIYFQGNSAPDKSGLPSDRFSAERTGGSVSTLTIQRTQQEDSAVYLCASSPVGWVADRSSYEQYFGPGTRLTVT.

V gene TRBV5-1 combines with J gene TRBJ2-5; TRBD2 agrees at 10 bases. V dropped 2 bases and J dropped 2; count of bases not matched to a gene: 6. This CDR3 spans 16 amino acids. Germline V lookup: CDR1 SGHRS, CDR2 YFSETQ. CDR3 region: CASSLGGLAVQETQYF. The CDR3 DNA reads TGCGCCAGCAGCTTAGGAGGACTAGCGGTTCAAGAGACCCAGTACTTC.

The chain combines TRBV19 with TRBJ2-7, with TRBD1 as a possible D gene (5 bases). The ends were cut back, 1 base at V and 3 bases at J, with 13 bases in the middle. CDR3 size: 15 residues. Germline lookup yields CDR1 LNHDA and CDR2 SQIVND (reference sequence). The CDR3 spells CASSIGQGSNYEQYF. CDR3 sequence (DNA): TGTGCCAGTAGTATAGGGCAGGGTTCCAACTACGAGCAGTACTTC.

This sequence joins TRBV18 and TRBJ2-3, with 9 bases matching TRBD1. Germline V gene sequence: CDR1 KGHSH, CDR2 LQKENI. This CDR3 is 14 amino acids long. Trimming removed 3 bases from V and 3 bases from J; junction bases left unmatched: 1. CDR3 loop: CASSPGQGTDTQYF. In DNA form, the CDR3 reads TGTGCCAGCTCACCGGGACAGGGAACAGATACGCAGTATTTT.

The chain carries TRBV6-1 and TRBJ2-6; D not resolved. There are 15 residues in the CDR3. Per the germline V gene, CDR1 is MNHNS and CDR2 is SASEGT. V dropped 2 bases and J dropped 0 bases, with 5 bases sitting between them. CDR3 in DNA: TGTGCCAGCAGTGAAAGCCACTCTGGGGCCAACGTCCTGACTTTC. Its protein product is CASSESHSGANVLTF.

This chain joins TRBV9 and TRBJ1-2; 7 bases match TRBD1. Germline V gives CDR1 SGDLS, CDR2 YYNGEE. J gave up 1 base and V 0 bases, and 9 bases lay outside the gene matches. This CDR3 is 17 amino acids long. The CDR3 sequence is CASSVAIGDSFNYGYTF. For the CDR3, the DNA is TGTGCCAGCAGCGTAGCTATTGGGGACAGTTTTAACTATGGCTACACCTTC.

This clone was observed once. The J gene is TRBJ2-6, the V gene TRBV5-6, with unresolved D. Per germline, CDR1 SGHDT and CDR2 YYEEEE. This CDR3 has 15 amino acids. The V end was cut by 4 bases, the J end by 0 bases, with 8 bases between. In DNA form, the CDR3 reads TGTGCCAGCAGCGTACCAGACTCTGGGGCCAACGTCCTGACTTTC. Residues: CASSVPDSGANVLTF.

The chain joins TRBV2 to TRBJ1-4, with no clear D. CDR1 is SNHLY and CDR2 is FYNNEI in the germline V gene. CDR3 size: 14 residues. The V end lost 3 bases, the J end lost 6 bases, and 11 bases lay between the germline ends. The CDR3 nucleotides are TGTGCCAGCAGTGACTTGGATGTAGATGAAAAACTGTTTTTT. Encoded protein: CASSDLDVDEKLFF.

The J gene is TRBJ1-1, the V gene TRBV10-2; unclear D gene. Deletions cut 7 bases from V and 1 base from J, with 25 bases between. Germline V lookup: CDR1 WSHSY, CDR2 SAAADI. The CDR3 loop spans 18 amino acids. This CDR3 is CASTSLLLRSRQNTEAFF. CDR3 bases: TGCGCCAGCACTTCACTTTTACTTCGGAGCAGACAGAACACTGAAGCTTTCTTT.

V usage is TRBV6-5 and J usage is TRBJ2-5; TRBD2 aligns across 10 bases. CDR3 length equals 16 residues. Germline trimming cut 4 bases from V and 4 bases from J; bases unmatched to any gene: 9. Germline CDR1 reads MNHEY; CDR2 reads SVGAGI. CDR3 DNA sequence: TGTGCCAGCAGTTCTATACGAGCGGGAGGGGGAGAGACCCAGTACTTC. This encodes CASSSIRAGGGETQYF.

The chain couples TRBV30 to TRBJ2-7; D possibly uses TRBD1 or TRBD2 (5 bases each). Germline lookup yields CDR1 GTSNPN and CDR2 SVGIG (reference sequence). This CDR3 is 16 amino acids long. The ends were cut back, 4 bases at V and 6 bases at J, with 25 bases in the middle. CDR3 DNA: TGTGCCTGGACCCCACCTGGGACCACCGGTTGGTTCGAGCAGTACTTC. It encodes CAWTPPGTTGWFEQYF.

The chain joins TRBV5-4 to TRBJ1-1; 11 bases match TRBD1. J lost 6 bases, V lost 7 bases, and 8 bases had no gene match. Germline-derived CDR1 and CDR2 are SGHNT and YYREEE (reference sequence). The CDR3 is 14 residues long. CDR3 loop: CASGRTGGISEAFF. CDR3 nucleotide sequence: TGTGCCAGCGGGCGGACAGGGGGCATCTCTGAAGCTTTCTTT. The variable domain in full, completed from reference TRBV5-4 and TRBJ1-1, reads ETGVTQSPTHLIKTRGQQVTLRCSSQSGHNTVSWYQQALGQGPQFIFQYYREEENGRGNFPPRFSGLQFPNYSSELNVNALELDDSALYLCASGRTGGISEAFFGQGTRLTVV.

This clone appeared a single time. This chain links TRBV7-2 with TRBJ2-2; 7 bases fit TRBD2. CDR3 size: 14 residues. V lost 1 base to trimming and J lost 5 bases; unmatched junction nucleotides: 1. CDR1 is SGHTA and CDR2 is FQGNSA in the germline V gene. The CDR3 DNA reads TGTGCCAGCAGCTTAGGCGGGGGAACCGGGGAGCTGTTTTTT. This sequence encodes CASSLGGGTGELFF.

This clone has more than one count but fewer than ten. The chain joins TRBV27 to TRBJ2-7; 11 bases agree with TRBD2. The CDR3 extends over 15 amino acids. Trimming cost V 5 bases and J 3 bases; bases outside gene matches: 6. Germline V gives CDR1 MNHEY, CDR2 SMNVEV (reference sequence). In nucleotides, the CDR3 is TGTGCCAGCAGTACCCGACTAGCGGGACACTACGAGCAGTACTTC. Amino acid sequence: CASSTRLAGHYEQYF.

This clone was detected once. V and J are TRBV5-1 and TRBJ2-2; D is unclear. The CDR3 is 15 residues long. Trimming shortened V by 0 bases and J by 0 bases, and 6 bases separated the two germline ends. Germline V gene data show CDR1 as SGHRS and CDR2 as YFSETQ. CDR3 residues: CASSLAAANTGELFF. CDR3 DNA: TGCGCCAGCAGCTTGGCGGCAGCGAACACCGGGGAGCTGTTTTTT.

V and J are TRBV28 and TRBJ2-2; D is perhaps TRBD2 (6 bases). The length of the CDR3 is 15 residues. Trimming cost V 6 bases and J 4 bases, with 15 bases left between them. CDR1 and CDR2 from the germline V gene are MDHEN and SYDVKM. In nucleotides, the CDR3 is TGTGCCAGCAGCGGGGGATCGGGGGTCACCGGGGAGCTGTTTTTT. Amino acid sequence: CASSGGSGVTGELFF.

The gene calls are TRBV11-2 and TRBJ2-7; D is perhaps TRBD1 or TRBD2 (5 bases each). The V end was cut by 4 bases, the J end by 4 bases, with 26 bases between. In germline, CDR1 is SGHAT, CDR2 FQNNGV. The CDR3 consists of 18 residues. In nucleotides, the CDR3 is TGTGCCAGCAGCTCCAGACTCACCGGGACCCGGGTTATGTACGAGCAGTACTTC. Its translation is CASSSRLTGTRVMYEQYF.

The CDR3 loop reads CASIKDQEANYGYTF. In DNA form, the CDR3 reads TGTGCCAGTATCAAAGACCAGGAAGCTAACTATGGCTACACCTTC. This chain connects TRBV19 to TRBJ1-2; no clear D. There are 15 residues in the CDR3. The V gene's germline CDR1 is LNHDA and CDR2 SQIVND (reference sequence). Trimming pared 7 bases from V and 0 bases from J, leaving 15 bases between.

This clone showed up just once. The chain carries TRBV7-2 and TRBJ1-3; no firm D call. Trimming removed 2 bases from V and 0 bases from J, with 5 bases in between. CDR1 is SGHTA and CDR2 is FQGNSA in the germline V gene. The CDR3 has 14 residues. CDR3 residues: CASSLLNSGNTIYF. The CDR3 DNA sequence: TGTGCCAGCAGCTTATTGAACTCTGGAAACACCATATATTTT.

The chain employs TRBV9 and TRBJ2-5; the match to TRBD2 covers 12 bases. Germline V CDR1 and CDR2: SGDLS, YYNGEE. The V and J ends lost 2 bases and 11 bases, in that order; junction bases with no gene match: 10. This CDR3 contains 15 residues. The CDR3 here is CASSVSSGRAEEQYF. The CDR3 DNA reads TGTGCCAGCAGCGTGTCTAGCGGGAGGGCGGAAGAGCAGTACTTC.

Here the CDR3 DNA reads TGTGCCATCCAAGGGGCCTACGAGCAGTACTTC. This gives the protein CAIQGAYEQYF. The chain uses TRBV10-3 and TRBJ2-7, with D possibly being TRBD1 (5 bases). The CDR3 is 11 residues long. Trimming removed 8 bases from V and 2 bases from J, with 7 bases in between. Germline V CDR1 and CDR2: ENHRY, SYGVKD.

The rearrangement joins TRBV19 to TRBJ1-2; no reliable D call. This CDR3 is built from 16 residues. The germline V and J ends were trimmed by 2 bases and 4 bases, with 17 bases remaining between them. The V gene's germline CDR1 is LNHDA and CDR2 SQIVND (reference sequence). Written as DNA, the CDR3 is TGTGCCAGTAGTATATTGCGGCAGGAGAGCTTCTATGGCTACACCTTC. Protein: CASSILRQESFYGYTF.

The rearrangement uses TRBV7-3 and TRBJ2-6, with TRBD2 as a possible D gene (5 bases). The CDR3 totals 15 residues. V was pared by 4 bases and J by 0 bases, with 7 bases between. Germline loops: CDR1 SGHTA, CDR2 FQGTGA. Here the CDR3 reads CASSSGSSGANVLTF. The CDR3 region has the DNA TGTGCCAGCAGCTCGGGGAGCTCTGGGGCCAACGTCCTGACTTTC.

The chain joins TRBV30 to TRBJ2-2; maybe TRBD1 (5 bases). CDR1 is GTSNPN, CDR2 SVGIG, per germline (reference sequence). The CDR3 is 15 amino acids. In DNA form, the CDR3 reads TGTGCATCTACGGGCAGGGTGGTTTGGACCGGGGAGCTGTTTTTT. It translates to CASTGRVVWTGELFF.

CDR3 sequence (DNA): TGTGCCAGCAGCTTGGCCTTTTCCGGCCAGGAGTTAGGGACCCAGTACTTC. Amino acid sequence: CASSLAFSGQELGTQYF. V and J are TRBV5-6 and TRBJ2-5; no firm D call. The CDR3 is made up of 17 amino acids. The V gene's germline CDR1 is SGHDT and CDR2 YYEEEE. The V end was cut by 0 bases, the J end by 7 bases, with 22 bases between.

The chain is built from TRBV18 and TRBJ2-5; D is ambiguous. CDR1 and CDR2 from the germline V gene are KGHSH and LQKENI. The CDR3 contains 16 residues. Deletions cut 0 bases from V and 7 bases from J, with 18 bases between. The CDR3 loop reads CASSPPGSTQVGTQYF. The CDR3, as DNA: TGTGCCAGCTCACCACCTGGGTCAACCCAGGTAGGGACCCAGTACTTC.

The CDR3 sequence: CASSPGLGDGYTF. DNA for the CDR3: TGTGCCAGCTCACCAGGGTTGGGGGATGGCTACACCTTC. The V call is TRBV18, the J call TRBJ1-2; possibly TRBD1 for D (5 bases). Trimming shortened V by 2 bases and J by 6 bases, and 10 bases separated the two germline ends. Germline V gene lookup returns CDR1 KGHSH and CDR2 LQKENI. The CDR3 has 13 amino acids.